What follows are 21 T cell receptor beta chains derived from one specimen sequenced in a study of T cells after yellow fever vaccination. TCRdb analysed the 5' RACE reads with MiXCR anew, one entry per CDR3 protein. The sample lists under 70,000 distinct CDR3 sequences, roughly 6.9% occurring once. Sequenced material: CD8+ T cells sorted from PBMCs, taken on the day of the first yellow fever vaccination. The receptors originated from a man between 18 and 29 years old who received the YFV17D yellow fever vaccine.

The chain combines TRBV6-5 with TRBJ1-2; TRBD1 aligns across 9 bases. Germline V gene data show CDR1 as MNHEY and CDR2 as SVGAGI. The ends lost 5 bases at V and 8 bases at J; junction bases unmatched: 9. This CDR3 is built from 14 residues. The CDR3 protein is CASSPTGGYVGYTF. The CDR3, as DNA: TGTGCCAGCAGTCCGACAGGGGGGTACGTGGGCTACACCTTC.

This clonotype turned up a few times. CDR3 in DNA: TGTGCCAGCAGTTACTCAGGGGGCTACTACAATGAGCAGTTCTTC. It encodes CASSYSGGYYNEQFF. The V and J genes are TRBV6-5 and TRBJ2-1, with TRBD1 identical over 7 bases. Germline V gene sequence: CDR1 MNHEY, CDR2 SVGAGI. The trim removed 0 bases at V and 3 bases at J, leaving 2 bases unmatched. The CDR3 length is 15 residues.

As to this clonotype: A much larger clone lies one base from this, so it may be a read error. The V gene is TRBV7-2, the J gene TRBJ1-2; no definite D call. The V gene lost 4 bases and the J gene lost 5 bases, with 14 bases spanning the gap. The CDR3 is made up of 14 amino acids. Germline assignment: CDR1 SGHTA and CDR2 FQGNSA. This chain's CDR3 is CASSSASGKYGYTF. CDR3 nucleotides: TGTGCCAGCAGCTCCGCCTCTGGGAAGTATGGCTACACCTTC.

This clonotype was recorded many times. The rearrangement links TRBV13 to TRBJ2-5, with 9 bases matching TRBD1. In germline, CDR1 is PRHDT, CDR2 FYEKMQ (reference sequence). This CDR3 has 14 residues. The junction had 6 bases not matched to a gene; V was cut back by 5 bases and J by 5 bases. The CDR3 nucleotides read TGTGCCAGCAGCCCGACAGGGGGACCGGAGACCCAGTACTTC. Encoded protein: CASSPTGGPETQYF.

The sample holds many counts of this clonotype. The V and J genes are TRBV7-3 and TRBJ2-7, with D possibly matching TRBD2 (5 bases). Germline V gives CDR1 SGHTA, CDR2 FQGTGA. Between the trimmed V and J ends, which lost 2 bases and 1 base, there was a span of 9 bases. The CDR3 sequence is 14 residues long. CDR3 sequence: CASSLYPGSYEQYF. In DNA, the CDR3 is TGTGCCAGCAGCTTATACCCGGGGTCCTACGAGCAGTACTTC.

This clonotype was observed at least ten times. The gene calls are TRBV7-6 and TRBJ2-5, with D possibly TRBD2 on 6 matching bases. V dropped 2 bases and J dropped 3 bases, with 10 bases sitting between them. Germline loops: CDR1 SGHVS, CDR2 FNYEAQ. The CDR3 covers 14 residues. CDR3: CASSLLGSEETQYF. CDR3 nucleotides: TGTGCCAGCAGCTTACTCGGGAGTGAAGAGACCCAGTACTTC.

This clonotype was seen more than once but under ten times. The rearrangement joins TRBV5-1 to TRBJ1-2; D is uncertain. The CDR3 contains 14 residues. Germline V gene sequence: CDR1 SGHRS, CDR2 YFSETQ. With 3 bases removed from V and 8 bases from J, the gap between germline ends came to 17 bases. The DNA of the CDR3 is TGCGCCAGCAGCTGGGAAAACACGCCGGGCGGCTACACCTTC. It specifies CASSWENTPGGYTF.

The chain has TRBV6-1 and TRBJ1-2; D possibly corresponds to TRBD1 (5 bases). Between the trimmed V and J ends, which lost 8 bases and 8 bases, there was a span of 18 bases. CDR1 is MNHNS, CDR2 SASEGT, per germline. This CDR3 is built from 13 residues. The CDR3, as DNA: TGTGCCAGCTGTGGGGGGAGCCCTCGGGGCTACACCTTC. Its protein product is CASCGGSPRGYTF.

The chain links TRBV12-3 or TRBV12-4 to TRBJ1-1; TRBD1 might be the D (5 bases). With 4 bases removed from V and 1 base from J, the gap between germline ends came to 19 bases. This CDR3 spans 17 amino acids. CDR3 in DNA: TGTGCCAGCAGTTCCGGGGCTGCTTGGGCTGGGAACACTGAAGCTTTCTTT. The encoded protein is CASSSGAAWAGNTEAFF.

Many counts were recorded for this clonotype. The CDR3 is CSARSGSSYEQYV. The CDR3 DNA sequence: TGCAGTGCTCGGTCCGGTTCGTCTTACGAGCAGTACGTC. The chain joins TRBV20-1 to TRBJ2-7; D unclear. Deletions cut 5 bases from V and 4 bases from J, with 15 bases between. Germline CDR1 and CDR2: DFQATT and SNEGSKA (reference sequence). The CDR3 totals 13 residues.

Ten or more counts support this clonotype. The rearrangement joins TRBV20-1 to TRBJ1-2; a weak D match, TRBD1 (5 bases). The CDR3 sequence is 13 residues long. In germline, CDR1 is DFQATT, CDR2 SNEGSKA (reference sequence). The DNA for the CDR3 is TGCAGCGTTAGGGGTTCTCTCAACTATGGCTACACCTTC. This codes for CSVRGSLNYGYTF.

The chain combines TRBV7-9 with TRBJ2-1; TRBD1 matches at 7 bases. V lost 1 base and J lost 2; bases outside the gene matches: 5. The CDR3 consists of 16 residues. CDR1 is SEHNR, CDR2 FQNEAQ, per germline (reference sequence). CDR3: CASSLGRTGPYNEQFF. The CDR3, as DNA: TGTGCCAGCAGCTTAGGTCGGACAGGACCCTACAATGAGCAGTTCTTC. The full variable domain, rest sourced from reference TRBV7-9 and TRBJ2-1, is DTGVSQNPRHKITKRGQNVTFRCDPISEHNRLYWYRQTLGQGPEFLTYFQNEAQLEKSRLLSDRFSAERPKGSFSTLEIQRTEQGDSAMYLCASSLGRTGPYNEQFFGPGTRLTVL.

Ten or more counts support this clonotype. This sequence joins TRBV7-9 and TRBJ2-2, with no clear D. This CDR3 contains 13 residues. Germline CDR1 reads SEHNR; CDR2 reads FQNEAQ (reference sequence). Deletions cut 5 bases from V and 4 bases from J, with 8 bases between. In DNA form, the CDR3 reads TGTGCCAGCAGCCCCGACGTCACCGGGGAGCTGTTTTTT. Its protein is CASSPDVTGELFF.

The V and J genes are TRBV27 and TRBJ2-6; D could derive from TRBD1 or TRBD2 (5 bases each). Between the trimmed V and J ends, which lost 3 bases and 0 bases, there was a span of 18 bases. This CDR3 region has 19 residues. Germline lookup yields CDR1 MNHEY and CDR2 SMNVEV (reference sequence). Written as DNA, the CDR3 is TGTGCCAGCAGTTTGGTTTGGGACGGAGCCCTCTCTGGGGCCAACGTCCTGACTTTC. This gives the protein CASSLVWDGALSGANVLTF. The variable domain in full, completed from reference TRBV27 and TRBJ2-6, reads EAQVTQNPRYLITVTGKKLTVTCSQNMNHEYMSWYRQDPGLGLRQIYYSMNVEVTDKGDVPEGYKVSRKEKRNFPLILESPSPNQTSLYFCASSLVWDGALSGANVLTFGAGSRLTVL.

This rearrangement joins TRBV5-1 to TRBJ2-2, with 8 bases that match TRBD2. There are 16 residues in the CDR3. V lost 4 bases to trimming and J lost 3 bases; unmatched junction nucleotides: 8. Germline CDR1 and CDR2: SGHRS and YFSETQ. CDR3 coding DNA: TGCGCCAGCAGCGACATTAGCGGGGAGGACACCGGGGAGCTGTTTTTT. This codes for CASSDISGEDTGELFF.

The CDR3 sequence: CASSNTGEGVVEQYF. In DNA, the CDR3 is TGTGCCAGCAGCAACACAGGGGAAGGAGTGGTCGAGCAGTACTTC. The chain couples TRBV7-8 to TRBJ2-7, with 7 bases fitting TRBD1. After removal of 5 bases from V and 6 bases from J, the junction contained 13 bases not matched to a gene. In germline, CDR1 is SGHVS, CDR2 FQNEAQ. The CDR3 is 15 residues long. Looking up the rest from reference TRBV7-8 and TRBJ2-7 gives the full variable domain: GAGVSQSPRYKVAKRGQDVALRCDPISGHVSLFWYQQALGQGPEFLTYFQNEAQLDKSGLPSDRFFAERPEGSVSTLKIQRTQQEDSAVYLCASSNTGEGVVEQYFGPGTRLTVT.

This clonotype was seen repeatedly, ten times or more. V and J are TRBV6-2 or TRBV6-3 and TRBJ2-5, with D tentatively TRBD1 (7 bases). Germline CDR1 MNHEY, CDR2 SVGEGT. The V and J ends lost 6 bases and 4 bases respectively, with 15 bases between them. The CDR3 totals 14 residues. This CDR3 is CASRETGRRETQYF. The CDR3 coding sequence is TGTGCCAGCAGGGAGACAGGGAGGCGAGAGACCCAGTACTTC.

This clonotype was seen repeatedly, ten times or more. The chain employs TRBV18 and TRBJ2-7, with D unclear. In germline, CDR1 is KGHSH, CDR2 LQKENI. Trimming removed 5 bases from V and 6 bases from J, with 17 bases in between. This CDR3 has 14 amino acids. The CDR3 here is CASSIGPRGFEQYV. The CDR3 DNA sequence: TGTGCCAGCTCAATTGGACCCCGAGGCTTCGAGCAGTACGTC.

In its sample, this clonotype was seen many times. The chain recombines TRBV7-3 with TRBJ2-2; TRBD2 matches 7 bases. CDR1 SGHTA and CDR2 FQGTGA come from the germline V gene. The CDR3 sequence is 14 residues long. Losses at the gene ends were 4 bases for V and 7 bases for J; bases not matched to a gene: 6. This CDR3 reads CASSSPGLSGELFF. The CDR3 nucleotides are TGTGCCAGCAGCTCGCCGGGACTAAGCGGGGAGCTGTTTTTT. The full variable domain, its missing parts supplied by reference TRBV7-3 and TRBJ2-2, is GAGVSQTPSNKVTEKGKYVELRCDPISGHTALYWYRQSLGQGPEFLIYFQGTGAADDSGLPNDRFFAVRPEGSVSTLKIQRTERGDSAVYLCASSSPGLSGELFFGEGSRLTVL.

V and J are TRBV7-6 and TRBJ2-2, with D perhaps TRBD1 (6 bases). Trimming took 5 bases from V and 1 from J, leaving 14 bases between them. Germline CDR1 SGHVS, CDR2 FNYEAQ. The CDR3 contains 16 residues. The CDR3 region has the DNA TGTGCCAGCAGCACCGCGACGGGACAGAACACCGGGGAGCTGTTTTTT. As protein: CASSTATGQNTGELFF.

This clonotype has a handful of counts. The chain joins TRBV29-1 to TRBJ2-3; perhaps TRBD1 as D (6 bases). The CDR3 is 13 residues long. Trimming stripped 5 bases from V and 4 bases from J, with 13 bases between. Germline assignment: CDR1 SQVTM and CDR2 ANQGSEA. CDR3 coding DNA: TGCAGCGTTTCTACAGGGATGTCAGATACGCAGTATTTT. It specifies CSVSTGMSDTQYF.